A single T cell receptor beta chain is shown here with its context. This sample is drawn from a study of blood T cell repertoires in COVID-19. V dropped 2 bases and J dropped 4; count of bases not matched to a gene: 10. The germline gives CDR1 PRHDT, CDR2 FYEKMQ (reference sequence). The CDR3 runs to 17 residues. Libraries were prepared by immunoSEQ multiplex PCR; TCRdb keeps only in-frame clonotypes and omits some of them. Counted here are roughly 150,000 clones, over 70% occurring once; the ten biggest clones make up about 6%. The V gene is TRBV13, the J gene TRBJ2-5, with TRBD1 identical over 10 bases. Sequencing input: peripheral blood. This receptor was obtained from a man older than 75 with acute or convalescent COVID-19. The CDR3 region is CASSLRLKTGGVETQYF. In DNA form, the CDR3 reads TGTGCCAGCAGCTTAAGGCTCAAGACAGGGGGCGTAGAGACCCAGTACTTC. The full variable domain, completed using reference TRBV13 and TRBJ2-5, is AAGVIQSPRHLIKEKRETATLKCYPIPRHDTVYWYQQGPGQDPQFLISFYEKMQSDKGSIPDRFSAQQFSDYHSELNMSSLELGDSALYFCASSLRLKTGGVETQYFGPGTRLLVL.